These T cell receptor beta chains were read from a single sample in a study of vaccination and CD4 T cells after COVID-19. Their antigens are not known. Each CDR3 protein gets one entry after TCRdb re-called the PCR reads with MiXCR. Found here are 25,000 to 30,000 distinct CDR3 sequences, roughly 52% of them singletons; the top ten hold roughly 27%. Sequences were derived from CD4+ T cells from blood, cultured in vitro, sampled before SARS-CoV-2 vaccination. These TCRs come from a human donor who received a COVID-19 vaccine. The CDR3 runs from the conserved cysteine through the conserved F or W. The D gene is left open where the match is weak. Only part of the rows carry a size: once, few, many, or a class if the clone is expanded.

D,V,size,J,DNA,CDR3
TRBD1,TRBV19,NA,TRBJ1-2,TGTGCCCTGGGAGGCGACGGGGACAGGAACTATGGCTACACCTTC,CALGGDGDRNYGYTF
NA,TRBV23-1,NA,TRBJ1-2,TGCGCCAGCAGTCGGAAGAGTCAGGGCTACACCTTC,CASSRKSQGYTF
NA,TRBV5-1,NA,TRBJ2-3,TGCGCCAGCAGCTTATGGACGGGCACAGATACGCAGTATTTT,CASSLWTGTDTQYF
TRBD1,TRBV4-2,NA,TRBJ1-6,TGTGCCAGCAGGGAACAGGGGAGCTCCTATAATTCACCCCTCCACTTT,CASREQGSSYNSPLHF
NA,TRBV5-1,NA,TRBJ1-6,TGCGCCAGCAGCGCCAAGGACAGTGGGGCCTATAATTCACCCCTCCACTTT,CASSAKDSGAYNSPLHF
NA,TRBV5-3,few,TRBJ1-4,TGTGCCAGAAGCCACGGGGCACGGGAAAAACTGTTTTTT,CARSHGAREKLFF
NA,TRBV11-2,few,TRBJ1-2,TGTGCCAGCAGCAGCTTAAGGGGGGCGTCTGCTAACTATGGCTACACCTTC,CASSSLRGASANYGYTF
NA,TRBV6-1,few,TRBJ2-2,TGTGCCAGCAGTGAAGGTCTTGTGAACACCGGGGAGCTGTTTTTT,CASSEGLVNTGELFF
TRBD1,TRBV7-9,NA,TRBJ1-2,TGTGCCAGCAGCTTAGGGACAGGGGGGAGCTATGGCTACACCTTC,CASSLGTGGSYGYTF
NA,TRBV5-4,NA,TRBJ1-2,TGTGCCAGCAGCAATAGGGACCTCTATGGCTACACCTTC,CASSNRDLYGYTF
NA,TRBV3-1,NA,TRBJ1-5,TGTGCCAGCAGCCAATCTTCCATACAGCCCCAGCATTTT,CASSQSSIQPQHF